This T cell receptor beta chain was identified in a study of STAT3 mutations in large granular lymphocyte leukemia. Trimming removed 4 bases at V and 7 bases at J, with 11 bases between. The CDR3 spans 13 residues. Germline V gene lookup returns CDR1 SGHRS and CDR2 YFSETQ. Whole-study results and caveats: Every T-LGLL patient had at least one immunodominant TCRbeta clonotype.

Sequencing was performed with immunoSEQ multiplex PCR; in TCRdb, only in-frame clones are kept and a portion is missing. This repertoire shows approximately 8,400 clones, more than 85% found once; its top ten account for 60% to 70%. Details on this clone: Its specificity is unknown.

The chain carries TRBV5-1 and TRBJ1-4, with a tentative D call TRBD1 (5 bases). Sequenced: peripheral blood mononuclear cells. This sequence was found in a man aged 55-75 years with T-cell large granular lymphocyte leukemia. Some clones in this sample may be carry-over from other donors' samples. The CDR3 DNA reads as TGCGCCAGCAGCCCCGCGGGGGTTGAAAAACTGTTTTTT. Its protein product is CASSPAGVEKLFF.